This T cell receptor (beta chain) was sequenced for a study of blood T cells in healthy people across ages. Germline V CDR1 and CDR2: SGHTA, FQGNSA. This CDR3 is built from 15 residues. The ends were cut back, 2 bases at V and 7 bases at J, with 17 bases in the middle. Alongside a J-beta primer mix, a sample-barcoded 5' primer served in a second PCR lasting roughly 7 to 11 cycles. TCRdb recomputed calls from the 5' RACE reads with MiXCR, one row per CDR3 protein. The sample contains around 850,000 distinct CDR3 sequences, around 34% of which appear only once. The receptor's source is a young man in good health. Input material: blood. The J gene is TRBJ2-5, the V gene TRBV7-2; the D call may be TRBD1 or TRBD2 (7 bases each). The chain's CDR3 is CASSLHAGGGGTQYF. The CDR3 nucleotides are TGTGCCAGCAGCTTACACGCAGGGGGAGGGGGGACCCAGTACTTC.